The 9 T cell receptor beta chains given below trace back to one sample, sequenced in a study of OX40 agonist ivuxolimab in advanced cancers. The assay was immunoSEQ multiplex PCR, and TCRdb's table has in-frame clones only and misses some. The repertoire has over 55,000 clones, 77% of them found once; the top ten carry approximately 6.8%. The sample was CD4+ or CD8+ T cells sorted from blood, taken in a trial of the OX40 agonist ivuxolimab. These receptors originate from an adult with an advanced solid tumor such as melanoma, head and neck, liver or kidney cancer.

The gene calls are TRBV7-8 and TRBJ2-1, with D perhaps matching TRBD1 or TRBD2 (5 bases each). CDR1 SGHVS and CDR2 FQNEAQ come from the germline V gene. V was shortened by 1 base and J by 10 bases, with 11 bases between the two germline ends. The CDR3 has 13 amino acids. The CDR3 DNA is TGTGCCAGCAGCTTAGACACCGGGGCCGAGCAGTTCTTC. It specifies CASSLDTGAEQFF.

The chain couples TRBV14 to TRBJ2-3; D perhaps matches TRBD2 (6 bases). The CDR3 contains 15 residues. The ends were cut back, 4 bases at V and 0 bases at J, with 11 bases in the middle. CDR1 is SGHDN, CDR2 FVKESK, per germline. The CDR3 spells CASSPPGLSTDTQYF. Written as DNA, the CDR3 is TGTGCCAGCAGCCCCCCGGGACTCAGCACAGATACGCAGTATTTT.

The chain links TRBV9 to TRBJ2-5; the D is unclear. V dropped 1 base and J dropped 4 bases, with 11 bases sitting between them. Per the germline V gene, CDR1 is SGDLS and CDR2 is YYNGEE. This CDR3 is 14 amino acids long. CDR3 residues: CASSVLGTAETQYF. The CDR3 DNA follows: TGTGCCAGCAGCGTACTGGGAACCGCAGAGACCCAGTACTTC.

This chain links TRBV4-3 with TRBJ1-1, with D possibly matching TRBD1 (5 bases). Trimming pared 4 bases from V and 5 bases from J, leaving 17 bases between. Germline-derived CDR1 and CDR2 are LGHNA and YSLEER. This CDR3 has 15 amino acids. The CDR3 DNA is TGCGCCAGCAGCCGAGATGGACGGTGGGGGACTGAAGCTTTCTTT. Amino acid sequence: CASSRDGRWGTEAFF.

Comment on this clone: Other DNA sequences from this sample encode an identical CDR3 as well. V is TRBV7-2 and J is TRBJ1-5, with D tentatively TRBD1 (5 bases). Germline V gene sequence: CDR1 SGHTA, CDR2 FQGNSA. The CDR3 is 13 amino acids. V was trimmed by 2 bases and J by 8 bases, leaving 10 bases between them. CDR3: CASSLSLGEPQHF. The CDR3 DNA sequence: TGTGCCAGCAGCTTAAGCCTGGGGGAGCCCCAGCATTTT.

The CDR3 is CASSLGQGIDTQYF. The CDR3 DNA sequence: TGCGCCAGCAGCCTCGGACAGGGGATAGATACGCAGTATTTT. The chain employs TRBV5-1 and TRBJ2-3; 9 nucleotides line up with TRBD1. After removal of 4 bases from V and 5 bases from J, the junction contained 5 bases not matched to a gene. Germline loops: CDR1 SGHRS, CDR2 YFSETQ. The CDR3 runs 14 residues.

V usage is TRBV11-2 and J usage is TRBJ2-7; D ambiguous. CDR3 length: 15 residues. Trimming removed 1 base at V and 4 bases at J, with 14 bases between. In germline, CDR1 is SGHAT, CDR2 FQNNGV. The chain's CDR3 is CASSLAAFEGYEQYF. The CDR3 DNA reads as TGTGCCAGCAGCTTAGCTGCGTTTGAAGGATACGAGCAGTACTTC.

This chain connects TRBV2 to TRBJ1-5; D is undetermined. The CDR3 is 15 residues long. Germline values: CDR1 SNHLY, CDR2 FYNNEI. The germline V and J ends were trimmed by 8 bases and 0 bases, with 14 bases remaining between them. The CDR3 reads CASSYSLLSNQPQHF. CDR3 in DNA: TGTGCCAGCTCCTACAGTCTACTTAGCAATCAGCCCCAGCATTTT.

The J gene is TRBJ2-5, the V gene TRBV11-2, with D tentatively TRBD1 or TRBD2 (5 bases each). Germline V gives CDR1 SGHAT, CDR2 FQNNGV. Deletions cut 8 bases from V and 7 bases from J, with 17 bases between. The CDR3 has 13 amino acids. CDR3 DNA: TGTGCCAGCCGTCCTTGGGACGGAGGGACCCAGTACTTC. Its translation is CASRPWDGGTQYF.